This note documents a single T cell receptor (beta chain) sequence. Its antigen is not identified. Via MiXCR, TCRdb re-called the reads, giving one row per CDR3 protein. Counted here are about half a million distinct CDR3 sequences, about 44% occurring once; the ten biggest clones make up about two fifths. This sample was included in a study of T cell repertoires in cytomegalovirus infection. Study results and caveats: The cumulative frequency of public TCR beta families distinguished individuals who carried CMV together with the relevant HLA. HLA-C-restricted CMV clonotypes gave the most frequent clonotype in two of eight donors.

The TCR sequence derives from a human donor in good health (CMV status not recorded). Some clones in this sample may be carry-over from other donors' samples. The specimen was cultured PBMCs, collected from culture after CMV antigen stimulation.

CDR3 bases: TGCAGTGCTAGAGATGGGCGACTAGTCACTGAGCAGTTCTTC. This encodes CSARDGRLVTEQFF. V gene TRBV20-1 combines with J gene TRBJ2-1; possibly TRBD2 for D (6 bases). The CDR3 totals 14 residues. V was cut by 0 bases and J by 9 bases, with 15 bases left in between. The germline CDR1 and CDR2 sequences are DFQATT and SNEGSKA (reference sequence).